A selection of T cell receptor beta chains follows, all from one sample in a study of beta chain features in type 1 diabetes. Method: immunoSEQ multiplex PCR; TCRdb's copy keeps in-frame clones and lacks some. The sample records about 930,000 clones, roughly 15% being singletons. The sequenced sample was naive CD4+ T cells from blood. These TCRs come from a young woman in good health. Each CDR3 is given with its conserved first and last residue. A D gene is named only where the DNA matches it firmly. Not every row has a clone size; where given, it reads once, few, many or a size class.

size: .
J: TRBJ2-7
V: TRBV9
D: .
DNA: TGTGCCAGCAGCGTAGTGGGGGGACCCCCGCACGAGCAGTACTTC
CDR3: CASSVVGGPPHEQYF

size: few
J: TRBJ2-7
V: TRBV29-1
D: .
DNA: TGCAGCGGACTGCGGGGGCGGGAGCAGTACTTC
CDR3: CSGLRGREQYF

size: .
J: TRBJ1-1
V: TRBV2
D: TRBD1
DNA: TGTGCCAGCAGCCGACAGGGGGCTGTCAACACTGAAGCTTTCTTT
CDR3: CASSRQGAVNTEAFF

size: .
J: TRBJ2-1
V: TRBV11-2
D: TRBD2
DNA: TGTGCCAGCAGGGAGCCGGGACTAGCGATCCATGAGCAGTTCTTC
CDR3: CASREPGLAIHEQFF

size: few
J: TRBJ2-5
V: TRBV2
D: .
DNA: TGTGCCAGCAGGGTGACAGCCCGACAAGAGACCCAGTACTTC
CDR3: CASRVTARQETQYF

size: .
J: TRBJ1-1
V: TRBV10-3
D: TRBD1
DNA: TGTGCCATCAGTGAGTGGACAGGCCAGAACACTGAAGCTTTCTTT
CDR3: CAISEWTGQNTEAFF

size: .
J: TRBJ2-1
V: TRBV15
D: TRBD2
DNA: TGTGCCACCAGCAGAGATTTGCTAGCGGGAAGCGTTGAGCAGTTCTTC
CDR3: CATSRDLLAGSVEQFF

size: .
J: TRBJ2-2
V: TRBV9
D: .
DNA: TGTGCCAGCAGCGGGTTTGGCACCGGGGAGCTGTTTTTT
CDR3: CASSGFGTGELFF

size: .
J: TRBJ1-4
V: TRBV5-1
D: .
DNA: TGCGCCAGCAGCTTGCGGGGGTCGGCTAATGAAAAACTGTTTTTT
CDR3: CASSLRGSANEKLFF

size: .
J: TRBJ2-5
V: TRBV13
D: .
DNA: TGTGCCAGCAGCCCCCCCGAGGGCAATGGGGAGACCCAGTACTTC
CDR3: CASSPPEGNGETQYF

size: few
J: TRBJ2-3
V: TRBV9
D: .
DNA: TGTGCCAGCAGCCCTACTAGTTTCAGAGCTAGAGATACGCAGTATTTT
CDR3: CASSPTSFRARDTQYF

size: .
J: TRBJ2-1
V: TRBV29-1
D: TRBD2
DNA: TGCAGCGTTTATACGGGACTAGATGGTGAGCAGTTCTTC
CDR3: CSVYTGLDGEQFF

size: .
J: TRBJ1-1
V: TRBV6-6
D: .
DNA: TGTGCCAGCAGTTACTCGAGAGGGCGCGGAGCTGAAGCTTTCTTT
CDR3: CASSYSRGRGAEAFF

size: few
J: TRBJ2-1
V: TRBV2
D: .
DNA: TGTGCCAGCCGAGGACAAGAGACGTACAGGAATGAGCAGTTCTTC
CDR3: CASRGQETYRNEQFF

size: .
J: TRBJ2-1
V: TRBV7-9
D: .
DNA: TGTGCCAGCAGCTTAGATTACTCCTACAATGAGCAGTTCTTC
CDR3: CASSLDYSYNEQFF

size: few
J: TRBJ1-2
V: TRBV2
D: .
DNA: TGTGCCGGAGTTAGGGACTTCCTCCCCCATGGCTACACCTTC
CDR3: CAGVRDFLPHGYTF

size: many
J: TRBJ1-4
V: TRBV7-9
D: .
DNA: TGTGCCAGCAGCTTATTCGGTGAAAAACTGTTTTTT
CDR3: CASSLFGEKLFF

size: few
J: TRBJ1-3
V: TRBV2
D: .
DNA: TGTGCCAGCAGGATGCAGGTCTCTGGAAACACCATATATTTT
CDR3: CASRMQVSGNTIYF

size: few
J: TRBJ2-3
V: TRBV28
D: .
DNA: TGTGCCAGCAGTTTCATTAGCGGCCCGAGTTCGGGGGATACGCAGTATTTT
CDR3: CASSFISGPSSGDTQYF

size: few
J: TRBJ2-3
V: TRBV9
D: TRBD1
DNA: TGTGCCAGCAGCCCCTGGGGACAGGGGAAGATAAATACGCAGTATTTT
CDR3: CASSPWGQGKINTQYF

size: many
J: TRBJ2-1
V: TRBV10-3
D: TRBD1
DNA: TGTGCCATCAGTCGGGGACAGCAGGATGAGCAGTTCTTC
CDR3: CAISRGQQDEQFF

size: .
J: TRBJ2-1
V: TRBV2
D: TRBD2
DNA: TGTGCCAGCAGATTGGATAGCGGGACACGCTACAATGAGCAGTTCTTC
CDR3: CASRLDSGTRYNEQFF

size: .
J: TRBJ1-4
V: TRBV9
D: .
DNA: TGTGCCAGCAGCGTCGGAGCAACTAATGAAAAACTGTTTTTT
CDR3: CASSVGATNEKLFF

size: .
J: TRBJ2-7
V: TRBV20-1
D: TRBD2
DNA: TGCAGTGCTAGAGGCGGGAGCGTCGTCTTC
CDR3: CSARGGSVVF

size: few
J: TRBJ2-7
V: TRBV19
D: .
DNA: TGTGCCACTCGAAGACAGGGAGGGGGATACGAGCAGTACTTC
CDR3: CATRRQGGGYEQYF

size: .
J: TRBJ2-2
V: TRBV7-2
D: .
DNA: TGTGCCAGCAGCTTGTCCAGGGACCGCGGGGAGCTGTTTTTT
CDR3: CASSLSRDRGELFF

size: few
J: TRBJ2-1
V: TRBV6-6
D: .
DNA: TGTGCCAGCAGACCCGGACAGACCCATGAGCAGTTCTTC
CDR3: CASRPGQTHEQFF

size: .
J: TRBJ1-2
V: TRBV23-1
D: .
DNA: TGCGCCAGCAGTCAATCAGCGGGCCCTTCGTGCTTC
CDR3: CASSQSAGPSCF

size: few
J: TRBJ1-1
V: TRBV7-2
D: TRBD1
DNA: TGTGCCAGCAGGGGGACACAGGGGATGAACACTGAAGCTTTCTTT
CDR3: CASRGTQGMNTEAFF